The next 2 T cell receptor beta chains were all read from a single sample in a study of T cells in Graves' hyperthyroidism and ophthalmopathy. From RNA transcripts, TCR beta CDR3 regions were amplified. The HTBI primer set drove a first-round RT-PCR of the TCR CDR3. TCRdb used MiXCR to reprocess the multiplex PCR reads, holding one entry per CDR3 protein. The sample includes fewer than 450,000 distinct CDR3 sequences, about a sixth of them seen just once. The sequenced sample was blood. The source of these receptors is a woman in her thirties with Graves' hyperthyroidism that later progressed to Graves' ophthalmopathy.

This clonotype was seen repeatedly, ten times or more. This chain links TRBV29-1 with TRBJ2-1; D may be TRBD2 (6 bases). Per the germline V gene, CDR1 is SQVTM and CDR2 is ANQGSEA. V lost 7 bases and J 9 bases, leaving 16 bases between the germline ends. This CDR3 region has 12 residues. The CDR3 region is CSASDGGREQFF. The CDR3 nucleotides read TGCAGCGCCTCGGACGGAGGGCGTGAGCAGTTCTTC.

The sample holds many counts of this clonotype. The CDR3 nucleotides are TGCAGCGTTGTCGGGACCATCTCCTACGAGCAGTACTTC. This codes for CSVVGTISYEQYF. The chain employs TRBV29-1 and TRBJ2-7, with D possibly being TRBD1 or TRBD2 (5 bases each). This CDR3 has 13 residues. Germline CDR1 is SQVTM and CDR2 is ANQGSEA. V lost 4 bases and J 0 bases, leaving 10 bases between the germline ends.